These T cell receptor beta chains were read from a single sample in a study of blood T cell repertoires in COVID-19. Generated by immunoSEQ multiplex PCR, the TCRdb table keeps only in-frame clones and is missing some. The profile shows approximately 150,000 clones, just over 90% of them singletons. Sequenced sample: peripheral blood. These TCRs come from a man between 18 and 29 years old with COVID-19, enrolled during active disease. The CDR3 runs from the conserved cysteine through the conserved F or W. D genes are given only for firm matches. Expanded clones get a size class; other rows say once, few or many, or leave the size out.

TRBD1	TRBJ2-5	TRBV19	.	CASSIATGGETQYF	TGTGCCAGTAGTATAGCGACAGGGGGAGAGACCCAGTACTTC
.	TRBJ1-2	TRBV6-2/TRBV6-3	.	CASSTAWRGRDGYTF	TGTGCCAGCAGTACAGCATGGCGGGGGAGGGATGGCTACACCTTC
TRBD1	TRBJ1-2	TRBV5-8	once	CASSRPGQNYGYTF	TGTGCCAGCAGCCGGCCGGGACAGAACTATGGCTACACCTTC
.	TRBJ2-7	TRBV28	.	CASSFPDRRWYEQYF	TGTGCCAGCAGTTTTCCGGACAGACGATGGTACGAGCAGTACTTC
.	TRBJ2-3	TRBV28	.	CASSFYSPYSSTDTQYF	TGTGCCAGCAGTTTTTACAGCCCTTACTCTAGCACAGATACGCAGTATTTT
.	TRBJ2-7	TRBV10-2	once	CASSEAGQTYEQYF	TGCGCCAGCAGTGAGGCGGGACAGACCTACGAGCAGTACTTC
TRBD2	TRBJ2-7	TRBV4-1	.	CASSHARTSVYEQYF	TGCGCCAGCAGCCATGCTCGGACTAGCGTCTACGAGCAGTACTTC
.	TRBJ1-4	TRBV12-3/TRBV12-4	once	CASSQGTVEKLFF	TGTGCCAGCAGCCAGGGGACCGTAGAAAAACTGTTTTTT
.	TRBJ1-2	TRBV5-1	.	CASSLDTRGYTF	TGCGCCAGCAGCTTAGACACCCGTGGCTACACCTTC
TRBD1	TRBJ1-6	TRBV11-2	.	CASSYRGRNSPLHF	TGTGCCAGCAGCTACAGGGGGCGAAATTCACCCCTCCACTTT
TRBD1	TRBJ1-5	TRBV7-9	.	CASSPAQGGGQPQHF	TGTGCCAGCAGCCCCGCACAGGGGGGGGGTCAGCCCCAGCATTTT